This T cell receptor beta chain was profiled in a study of blood T cells in healthy people across ages. The study, taken as a whole, reports: A strong correlation was seen between TCR beta diversity and naive T cell percentage.

The CDR3 runs 13 residues. V lost 9 bases and J 4 bases, leaving 14 bases between the germline ends. Germline V gene sequence: CDR1 SGHKS, CDR2 YYEKEE (reference sequence). Turning to this clonotype: Its cognate antigen is unknown.

The authors ran a second PCR of roughly 6 to 12 cycles using a sample-barcoded 5' primer and a J-beta primer mix. Paired-end reads containing CDR3 totaled no fewer than 3 million for each sample. Each CDR3 protein gets one entry after TCRdb re-called the 5' RACE reads with MiXCR. The data hold approximately 1,000,000 distinct CDR3 sequences, with around two fifths observed a single time. The study isolated at least 6 million PBMCs from each sample. The source material was blood. The sequence came from a man younger than 35 in good health. This sequence joins TRBV5-5 and TRBJ2-1; tentative D call: TRBD1 (6 bases). The CDR3 protein is CATSGQSYNEQFF. The CDR3 DNA sequence: TGTGCCACATCAGGACAGAGTTACAATGAGCAGTTCTTC. Using reference TRBV5-5 and TRBJ2-1 for the parts outside the CDR3, the full variable domain is DAGVTQSPTHLIKTRGQQVTLRCSPISGHKSVSWYQQVLGQGPQFIFQYYEKEERGRGNFPDRFSARQFPNYSSELNVNALLLGDSALYLCATSGQSYNEQFFGPGTRLTVL.